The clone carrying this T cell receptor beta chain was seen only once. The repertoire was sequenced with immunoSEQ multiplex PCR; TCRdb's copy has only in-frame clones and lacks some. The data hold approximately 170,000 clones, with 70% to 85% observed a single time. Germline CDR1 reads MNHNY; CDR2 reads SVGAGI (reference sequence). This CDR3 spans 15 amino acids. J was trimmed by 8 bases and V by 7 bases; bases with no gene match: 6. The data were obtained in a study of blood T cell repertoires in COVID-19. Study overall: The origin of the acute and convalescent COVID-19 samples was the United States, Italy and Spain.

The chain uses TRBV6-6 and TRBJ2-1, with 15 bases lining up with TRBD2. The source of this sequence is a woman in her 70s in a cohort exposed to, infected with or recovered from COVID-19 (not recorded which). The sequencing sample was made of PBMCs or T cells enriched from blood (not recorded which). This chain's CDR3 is CASTGLAGGPDEQFF. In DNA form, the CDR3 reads TGTGCCAGCACCGGACTAGCGGGAGGGCCTGATGAGCAGTTCTTC.